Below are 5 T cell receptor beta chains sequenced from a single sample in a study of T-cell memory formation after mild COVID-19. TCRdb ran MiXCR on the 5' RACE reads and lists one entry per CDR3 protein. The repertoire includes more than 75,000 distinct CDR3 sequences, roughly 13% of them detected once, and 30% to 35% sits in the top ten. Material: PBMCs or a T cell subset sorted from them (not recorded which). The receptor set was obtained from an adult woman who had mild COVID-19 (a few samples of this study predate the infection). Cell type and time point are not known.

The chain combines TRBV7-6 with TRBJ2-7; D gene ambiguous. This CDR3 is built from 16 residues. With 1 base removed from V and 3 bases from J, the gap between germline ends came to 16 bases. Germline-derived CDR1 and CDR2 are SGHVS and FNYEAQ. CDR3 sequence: CASSLEGQHPFYEQYF. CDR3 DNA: TGTGCCAGCAGCTTAGAGGGCCAGCATCCTTTCTACGAGCAGTACTTC.

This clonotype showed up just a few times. The chain's CDR3 is CASSLTAIYGYTF. The CDR3 DNA is TGTGCCAGCAGTTTGACAGCTATCTATGGCTACACCTTC. V is TRBV12-3 or TRBV12-4 and J is TRBJ1-2, with D perhaps TRBD1 (5 bases). The V gene lost 3 bases and the J gene lost 4 bases, with 9 bases spanning the gap. The CDR3 is 13 amino acids.

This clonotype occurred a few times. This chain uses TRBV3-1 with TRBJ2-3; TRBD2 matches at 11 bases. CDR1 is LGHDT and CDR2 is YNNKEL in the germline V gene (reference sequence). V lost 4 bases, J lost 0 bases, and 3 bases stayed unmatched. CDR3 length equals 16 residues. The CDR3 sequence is CASSPGTSGSTDTQYF. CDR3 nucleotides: TGTGCCAGCAGCCCCGGGACTAGCGGTAGCACAGATACGCAGTATTTT.

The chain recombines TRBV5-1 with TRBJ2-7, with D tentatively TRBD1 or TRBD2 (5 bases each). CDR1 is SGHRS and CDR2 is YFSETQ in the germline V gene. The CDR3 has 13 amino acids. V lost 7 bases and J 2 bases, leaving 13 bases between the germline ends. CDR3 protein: CASAPGAAYEQYF. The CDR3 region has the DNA TGCGCCAGCGCCCCCGGGGCAGCCTACGAGCAGTACTTC.

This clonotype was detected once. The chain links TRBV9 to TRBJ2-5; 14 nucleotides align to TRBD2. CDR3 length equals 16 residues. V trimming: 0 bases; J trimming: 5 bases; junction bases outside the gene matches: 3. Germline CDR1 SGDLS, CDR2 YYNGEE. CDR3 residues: CASSVERTSGGETQYF. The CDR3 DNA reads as TGTGCCAGCAGCGTAGAAAGGACTAGCGGGGGGGAGACCCAGTACTTC.